This TCR beta chain was recorded in a study of cytomegalovirus exposure and HLA in healthy donors. Study details: The 120 validation repertoires, a later analysis reported, used the same platform as the roughly 730 repertoires from the first cohort. Study observations and caveats: As was reported, the classifier diagnosed cytomegalovirus status with high specificity and sensitivity. Across donors, most TCRs were seen rarely, yet some public ones were widespread.

Measured with immunoSEQ multiplex PCR; TCRdb has only the in-frame clones, and not every one. Of 120,000 or so clones in the sample, 88% were seen once. In its sample, this clone was seen once. The antigen is undetermined. This CDR3 has 15 residues. Trimming pared 5 bases from V and 4 bases from J, leaving 15 bases between. CDR1 and CDR2 (germline): SEHNR, FQNEAQ (reference sequence). These donors were members of the roughly 120-subject validation cohort, a group separate from the roughly 700-subject first cohort. This chain uses TRBV7-9 with TRBJ1-3; the D is unclear. Sequencing was carried out using PBMCs. This clonotype was sampled from a man aged 18 to 30 in good health and CMV-seronegative. CDR3 region: CASSPLSGRGNTIYF. DNA of the CDR3: TGTGCCAGCAGCCCCCTCTCCGGGAGAGGAAACACCATATATTTT.